Each of the 8 T cell receptor beta chains below was sequenced from the same sample in a study of cytomegalovirus exposure and HLA in healthy donors. PCR employed 60 Vbeta and 13 Jbeta primers. TCRdb's table, derived via immunoSEQ multiplex PCR, lists solely in-frame clones and lacks some. The profile shows 150,000 to 200,000 clones, roughly 80% of them singletons. The sequenced sample was PBMCs. The receptors derive from a woman in her 50s in good health and CMV-seronegative.

The chain couples TRBV4-3 to TRBJ1-1; TRBD1 matches at 9 bases. Germline CDR1 is LGHNA and CDR2 is YSLEER. V dropped 3 bases and J dropped 4; count of bases not matched to a gene: 9. This CDR3 comprises 16 residues. CDR3 sequence reads: CASSQNYRGQGTEAFF. CDR3 in DNA: TGCGCCAGCAGCCAGAATTACAGGGGGCAGGGCACTGAAGCTTTCTTT.

The rearrangement joins TRBV7-8 to TRBJ1-5, with D perhaps TRBD1 (6 bases). With 3 bases removed from V and 4 bases from J, the gap between germline ends came to 13 bases. The CDR3 runs 15 residues. Germline V gene sequence: CDR1 SGHVS, CDR2 FQNEAQ. The DNA of the CDR3 is TGTGCCAGCAGCTTCGGGGGGGCAGGTAATCAGCCCCAGCATTTT. Its translation is CASSFGGAGNQPQHF.

The V and J genes are TRBV4-3 and TRBJ2-5; TRBD1 agrees at 8 bases. The CDR3 sequence is 15 residues long. The V segment lost 0 bases and the J segment 9 bases; nucleotides outside the gene matches: 9. The germline CDR1 and CDR2 sequences are LGHNA and YSLEER. The CDR3: CASSQEGYRGEAQYF. CDR3 nucleotides: TGCGCCAGCAGCCAAGAAGGATACAGGGGGGAGGCCCAGTACTTC.

The chain carries TRBV5-5 and TRBJ2-7; 9 nucleotides match TRBD1. CDR3 length: 16 amino acids. V lost 5 bases, J lost 1 base, and 10 bases stayed unmatched. Germline V lookup: CDR1 SGHKS, CDR2 YYEKEE (reference sequence). For the CDR3, the DNA is TGTGCCAGCAGGGCTAGGGACAGGGTAGTATCCTACGAGCAGTACTTC. It translates to CASRARDRVVSYEQYF.

V and J are TRBV4-2 and TRBJ2-1; 9 nucleotides agree with TRBD2. The CDR3 covers 16 residues. Trimming cost V 1 base and J 8 bases; bases outside gene matches: 9. Germline assignment: CDR1 LGHNA and CDR2 YNFKEQ. The CDR3 nucleotides read TGTGCCAGCAGCCAAGTCTTGGCGGGGGGGCCGGATGAGCAGTTCTTC. Its protein is CASSQVLAGGPDEQFF.

V usage is TRBV10-3 and J usage is TRBJ2-5; weak D call: TRBD2 (7 bases). There are 14 residues in the CDR3. Trimming pared 4 bases from V and 1 base from J, leaving 10 bases between. The V gene's germline CDR1 is ENHRY and CDR2 SYGVKD. CDR3 region: CAISVAGAQETQYF. In DNA form, the CDR3 reads TGTGCCATCAGTGTGGCGGGGGCCCAAGAGACCCAGTACTTC.

The rearrangement uses TRBV11-2 and TRBJ1-3, with 9 bases that match TRBD1. CDR1 SGHAT and CDR2 FQNNGV come from the germline V gene. There are 15 residues in the CDR3. The V and J ends lost 3 bases and 2 bases, in that order; junction bases with no gene match: 2. CDR3 sequence reads: CASSFHRGPGNTIYF. The CDR3 region has the DNA TGTGCCAGCAGCTTCCACAGGGGGCCTGGAAACACCATATATTTT.

The rearrangement uses TRBV15 and TRBJ2-5; D uncertain. V was cut by 1 base and J by 1 base, with 10 bases left in between. The CDR3 loop spans 15 amino acids. CDR1 LNHNV and CDR2 YYDKDF come from the germline V gene (reference sequence). The CDR3 spells CATSRVTFVQETQYF. The CDR3 DNA sequence: TGTGCCACCAGCAGAGTGACATTTGTCCAAGAGACCCAGTACTTC.